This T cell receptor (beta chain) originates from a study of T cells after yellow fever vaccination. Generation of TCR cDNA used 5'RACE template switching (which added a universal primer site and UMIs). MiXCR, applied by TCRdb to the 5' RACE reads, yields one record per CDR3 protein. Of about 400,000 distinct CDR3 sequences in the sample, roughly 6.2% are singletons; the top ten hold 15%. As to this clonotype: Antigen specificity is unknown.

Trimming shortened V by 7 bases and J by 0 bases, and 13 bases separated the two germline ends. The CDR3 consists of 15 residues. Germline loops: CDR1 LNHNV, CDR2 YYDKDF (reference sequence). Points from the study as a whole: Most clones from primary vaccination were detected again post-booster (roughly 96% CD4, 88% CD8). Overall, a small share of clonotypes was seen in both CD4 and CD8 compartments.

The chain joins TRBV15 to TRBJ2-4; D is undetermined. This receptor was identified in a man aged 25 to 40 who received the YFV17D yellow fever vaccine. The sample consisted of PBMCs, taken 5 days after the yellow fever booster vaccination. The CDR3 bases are TGTGCCACCACATCCTTCACTGAAGCCAAAAACATTCAGTACTTC. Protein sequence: CATTSFTEAKNIQYF.